Following are 26 T cell receptor beta chains from one sample sequenced in a study of T cell repertoires in cytomegalovirus infection (dated by TCRdb to between 2019 and 2020). Sequencing used an Illumina HiSeq 1500. Using fastp trimming at Q25 and MiXCR clonotype assembly, TCRdb reanalyzed the public sequencing data and kept in-frame beta chains. Every CDR3 protein is listed once, alongside the most common genes and DNA of its rows. In this sample the table shows around 320,000 distinct CDR3 sequences, approximately 9.5% of which occur a single time. Around 4.1% of the sample rests with the top ten. Sequencing was carried out using PBMCs. The receptors stem from a human donor in good health (CMV status not recorded). Some clones in this sample may be carry-over from other donors' samples.

This clonotype was recorded a few times. The chain carries TRBV5-5 and TRBJ2-5; no reliable D call. Germline CDR1 SGHKS, CDR2 YYEKEE (reference sequence). The CDR3 covers 11 residues. Trimming took off 0 bases at V and 9 bases at J, with 6 bases between the two ends. The CDR3 nucleotides read TGTGCCAGCAGCTTGGAAATCGCCCAGTACTTC. Translation: CASSLEIAQYF.

This clonotype was seen ten or more times. V is TRBV7-2 and J is TRBJ1-6, with 7 bases fitting TRBD1. CDR1 SGHTA and CDR2 FQGNSA come from the germline V gene. The CDR3 covers 14 residues. Germline trimming cut 3 bases from V and 9 bases from J; bases unmatched to any gene: 5. In DNA form, the CDR3 reads TGTGCCAGCAGCTTGGAGGGGGCGGGTTCACCCCTCCACTTT. The encoded protein is CASSLEGAGSPLHF.

The J gene is TRBJ1-2, the V gene TRBV12-3 or TRBV12-4; 9 bases map to TRBD1. The trim removed 4 bases at V and 4 bases at J, leaving 10 bases unmatched. The CDR3 spans 16 residues. CDR3 bases: TGTGCCAGCAGTTACTCCGGGACAGGGATAACCTATGGCTACACCTTC. Translating gives CASSYSGTGITYGYTF.

The table lists this clonotype with many counts. The V call is TRBV7-2, the J call TRBJ2-6; TRBD1 is a possible D gene (6 bases). This CDR3 comprises 14 residues. Deletions cut 6 bases from V and 3 bases from J, with 9 bases between. Germline CDR1 reads SGHTA; CDR2 reads FQGNSA. The CDR3 bases are TGTGCCAGCAGTGACAGGATTGGGGCCAACGTCCTGACTTTC. It yields the protein CASSDRIGANVLTF.

This clonotype was found many times. The CDR3 region is CASSFSKHLSYNEQFF. Here the CDR3 DNA reads TGTGCCAGCAGTTTCAGCAAGCATCTTTCCTACAATGAGCAGTTCTTC. The chain has TRBV28 and TRBJ2-1; D ambiguous. CDR1 and CDR2 from the germline V gene are MDHEN and SYDVKM. Between the trimmed V and J ends, which lost 3 bases and 1 base, there was a span of 13 bases. CDR3 length equals 16 residues.

This rearrangement joins TRBV5-1 to TRBJ2-1; TRBD2 matches at 13 bases. The CDR3 has 17 amino acids. CDR1 and CDR2 (germline): SGHRS, YFSETQ. Trimming cost V 3 bases and J 0 bases; bases outside gene matches: 3. The CDR3 protein is CASSWTSGSPSYNEQFF. CDR3 nucleotide sequence: TGCGCCAGCAGCTGGACTAGCGGGAGCCCCTCCTACAATGAGCAGTTCTTC.

This clonotype was counted ten times or more. This rearrangement joins TRBV5-4 to TRBJ2-1; the match to TRBD2 covers 10 bases. Trimming at V came to 3 bases and at J to 4 bases, leaving 7 bases not matched to a gene. Per the germline V gene, CDR1 is SGHNT and CDR2 is YYREEE (reference sequence). This CDR3 is 16 amino acids long. CDR3 in amino acids: CASSSPNSGGYNEQFF. The CDR3 DNA reads TGTGCCAGCAGCTCCCCCAATAGCGGGGGGTACAATGAGCAGTTCTTC.

The genes are TRBV12-3 or TRBV12-4 and TRBJ2-5, with D uncertain. The V and J ends lost 5 bases and 2 bases respectively, with 15 bases between them. The CDR3 has 15 amino acids. CDR3 protein: CASSAPTNFQETQYF. For the CDR3, the DNA is TGTGCCAGCAGTGCCCCGACAAATTTTCAAGAGACCCAGTACTTC.

This clonotype was observed at least ten times. V and J are TRBV2 and TRBJ2-7, with TRBD2 identical over 9 bases. Per germline, CDR1 SNHLY and CDR2 FYNNEI. This CDR3 has 14 residues. V dropped 3 bases and J dropped 5; count of bases not matched to a gene: 5. The CDR3 reads CASSDSGSTHEQYF. The CDR3 coding sequence is TGTGCCAGCAGTGATAGCGGGAGTACCCACGAGCAGTACTTC.

There are many counts of this clonotype. The chain has TRBV6-2 or TRBV6-3 and TRBJ2-3; 9 bases agree with TRBD2. Germline V gene data show CDR1 as MNHEY and CDR2 as SVGEGT. The CDR3 is 15 amino acids. Losses at the gene ends were 8 bases for V and 1 base for J; bases not matched to a gene: 7. The CDR3 reads CASSPVAGGTDTQYF. Written as DNA, the CDR3 is TGTGCCAGCTCCCCCGTAGCGGGGGGCACAGATACGCAGTATTTT.

The V gene is TRBV28, the J gene TRBJ1-2; 7 bases match TRBD1. V was clipped by 3 bases and J by 1 base; unmatched bases: 5. From germline, CDR1 is MDHEN and CDR2 SYDVKM. The CDR3 sequence is 15 residues long. CDR3 region: CASSFQGVNNYGYTF. CDR3 in DNA: TGTGCCAGCAGTTTCCAGGGGGTTAATAACTATGGCTACACCTTC.

At least ten counts were recorded for this clonotype. The chain couples TRBV7-6 to TRBJ2-5, with TRBD2 matching 15 bases. The germline gives CDR1 SGHVS, CDR2 FNYEAQ. There are 16 residues in the CDR3. The V gene end was trimmed by 6 bases and the J gene end by 5 bases; junction bases not matched to a gene: 7. CDR3 coding DNA: TGTGCCAGCAGTTCCGGACTAGCGGGGGGGCACGAGACCCAGTACTTC. Protein product: CASSSGLAGGHETQYF.

This clonotype has at least ten counts. The V and J genes are TRBV7-9 and TRBJ1-5; D possibly corresponds to TRBD1 (5 bases). The CDR3 is 13 residues long. V lost 5 bases, J lost 5 bases, and 10 bases lay in between. CDR1 and CDR2 (germline): SEHNR, FQNEAQ (reference sequence). CDR3 residues: CASSRDYHQPQHF. The DNA for the CDR3 is TGTGCCAGCAGCCGGGACTACCATCAGCCCCAGCATTTT.

This clonotype was observed many times. One junction end does not reproduce the germline sequence, and a read error may be involved. The chain couples TRBV19 to TRBJ1-1; D not resolved. This CDR3 contains 16 residues. Germline CDR1 reads LNHDA; CDR2 reads SQIVND (reference sequence). The CDR3 DNA sequence: TGTGCCAGGAGTACCAAGGCACAGAGAATGAACACTGAAGCTTTCTTT. As protein: CARSTKAQRMNTEAFF.

The J gene is TRBJ2-5, the V gene TRBV28; unclear D gene. Germline V CDR1 and CDR2: MDHEN, SYDVKM. V was clipped by 6 bases and J by 5 bases, with 10 bases between them. CDR3 length: 12 residues. The CDR3 here is CASSPQVETQYF. DNA of the CDR3: TGTGCCAGCAGCCCCCAAGTGGAGACCCAGTACTTC.

This clonotype was picked up a small number of times. The CDR3 coding sequence is TGTGCCAGCAGCCCCAAAGGTTACACTGAAGCTTTCTTT. Amino acids: CASSPKGYTEAFF. The rearrangement joins TRBV14 to TRBJ1-1, with unresolved D. V was clipped by 4 bases and J by 3 bases, with 9 bases between them. The CDR3 sequence is 13 residues long. From germline, CDR1 is SGHDN and CDR2 FVKESK.

This clonotype has more than one count but fewer than ten. The V and J genes are TRBV7-8 and TRBJ2-3; D uncertain. The V end was cut by 5 bases, the J end by 4 bases, with 10 bases between. The CDR3 has 13 residues. CDR1 is SGHVS and CDR2 is FQNEAQ in the germline V gene. CDR3 bases: TGTGCCAGCAGCCTTACAGAGGCAGATACGCAGTATTTT. This codes for CASSLTEADTQYF. Combining the CDR3 with reference TRBV7-8 and TRBJ2-3 gives the whole variable domain GAGVSQSPRYKVAKRGQDVALRCDPISGHVSLFWYQQALGQGPEFLTYFQNEAQLDKSGLPSDRFFAERPEGSVSTLKIQRTQQEDSAVYLCASSLTEADTQYFGPGTRLTVL.

The table lists this clonotype with many counts. This rearrangement joins TRBV7-9 to TRBJ2-2, with D possibly called TRBD1 or TRBD2 (6 bases each). From germline, CDR1 is SEHNR and CDR2 FQNEAQ (reference sequence). CDR3 size: 14 residues. Deletions cut 8 bases from V and 5 bases from J, with 15 bases between. The DNA of the CDR3 is TGTGCCAGCCGTGGGGGCGCGGGAACCGGGGAGCTGTTTTTT. It specifies CASRGGAGTGELFF.

The sample holds many counts of this clonotype. The chain carries TRBV11-3 and TRBJ2-2; D is uncertain. CDR3 size: 12 residues. The V gene's germline CDR1 is SGHNT and CDR2 YENEEA. Trimming stripped 5 bases from V and 3 bases from J, with 4 bases between. CDR3 amino acids: CASSLHTGELFF. The CDR3 region has the DNA TGTGCCAGCAGCCTCCACACCGGGGAGCTGTTTTTT.

This rearrangement joins TRBV5-4 to TRBJ2-1; D remains ambiguous. CDR3 length: 15 residues. The ends were cut back, 4 bases at V and 0 bases at J, with 11 bases in the middle. Looked up from germline, CDR1 is SGHNT and CDR2 is YYREEE (reference sequence). CDR3 in amino acids: CASSPGSNSYNEQFF. In DNA form, the CDR3 reads TGTGCCAGCAGCCCAGGATCCAACTCCTACAATGAGCAGTTCTTC.

This clonotype was counted a single time. CDR3 protein: CASSLTTGGSNTGELFF. The CDR3 coding sequence is TGCGCCAGCAGCTTAACGACGGGCGGCTCGAACACCGGGGAGCTGTTTTTT. J is TRBJ2-2 and V is TRBV5-1; D call uncertain. This CDR3 comprises 17 residues. CDR1 and CDR2 (germline): SGHRS, YFSETQ. Trimming cost V 2 bases and J 0 bases, with 14 bases left between them.

This clonotype has more than one count but fewer than ten. The rearrangement joins TRBV12-3 or TRBV12-4 to TRBJ1-1, with D unclear. CDR3 length equals 14 residues. The V end was cut by 1 base, the J end by 4 bases, with 10 bases between. The CDR3 loop reads CASSLEVAITEAFF. CDR3 DNA sequence: TGTGCCAGCAGTTTAGAAGTAGCGATCACTGAAGCTTTCTTT.

There are many counts of this clonotype. The chain has TRBV27 and TRBJ2-7; 9 positions agree with TRBD1. This CDR3 has 13 amino acids. Germline CDR1 is MNHEY and CDR2 is SMNVEV (reference sequence). V gave up 5 bases and J gave up 7 bases; unmatched junction bases: 6. DNA of the CDR3: TGTGCCAGCAGTGTACAGGGGGCGCGGGAGCAGTACTTC. Protein: CASSVQGAREQYF.

This clonotype showed up many times. V is TRBV5-6 and J is TRBJ2-7; 7 bases map to TRBD1. The CDR3 loop spans 15 amino acids. CDR1 SGHDT and CDR2 YYEEEE come from the germline V gene. The J segment lost 5 bases and the V segment lost 2 bases, leaving 10 bases of the junction unmatched. The CDR3 DNA is TGTGCCAGCAGCTTCTCCTACCGACAGGGCGACGAGCAGTACTTC. Translating it yields CASSFSYRQGDEQYF.

The sample holds many counts of this clonotype. One end of the junction varies from germline; a read error may be responsible. This rearrangement joins TRBV12-3 or TRBV12-4 to TRBJ1-1; no reliable D call. The CDR3 has 13 residues. The DNA for the CDR3 is TGTGCCAGTAGTTCTCACTTGAACACTGAAGCTTTCTTT. Translated, it gives CASSSHLNTEAFF.

This clonotype was found a few times. This rearrangement joins TRBV6-2 or TRBV6-3 to TRBJ2-7, with unresolved D. The CDR3 covers 14 residues. CDR1 MNHEY and CDR2 SVGEGT come from the germline V gene. The V and J ends lost 7 bases and 2 bases respectively, with 15 bases between them. The CDR3 nucleotides read TGTGCCAGCACCTCCCGGGCCAGCGCCTACGAGCAGTACTTC. Its protein is CASTSRASAYEQYF.